The T cell receptor (beta chain) described here comes from a study of blood T cells in healthy people across ages. On the study more broadly: Template switching caught about one barcoded beta molecule for each two T cells.

V shed 5 bases and J shed 5 bases, with 12 bases lying between them. This CDR3 region has 13 residues. Germline V gene sequence: CDR1 MNHNY, CDR2 SVGAGI (reference sequence). Points from the study as a whole: Both higher diversity and more naive CD4+ cells marked long-lived donors when set against aged donors. The study regarded diversity estimates from one million T cells as underestimates.

Only a few counts were recorded for this clonotype. The antigen is not known. A J-beta primer mix and a sample-barcoded 5' primer were used in a second PCR of roughly 6 to 12 cycles. MiXCR, run by TCRdb on the 5' RACE reads, gives a single entry per CDR3 protein. Of approximately 1.5 million distinct CDR3 sequences in the sample, 30% to 40% were seen once. This receptor was taken from a woman younger than 45 in good health. The chain couples TRBV6-6 to TRBJ1-2; D call uncertain. Sequences were obtained from blood. CDR3 amino acids: CASSAYQAYGYTF. The CDR3 DNA follows: TGTGCCAGCAGTGCGTATCAGGCGTATGGCTACACCTTC.